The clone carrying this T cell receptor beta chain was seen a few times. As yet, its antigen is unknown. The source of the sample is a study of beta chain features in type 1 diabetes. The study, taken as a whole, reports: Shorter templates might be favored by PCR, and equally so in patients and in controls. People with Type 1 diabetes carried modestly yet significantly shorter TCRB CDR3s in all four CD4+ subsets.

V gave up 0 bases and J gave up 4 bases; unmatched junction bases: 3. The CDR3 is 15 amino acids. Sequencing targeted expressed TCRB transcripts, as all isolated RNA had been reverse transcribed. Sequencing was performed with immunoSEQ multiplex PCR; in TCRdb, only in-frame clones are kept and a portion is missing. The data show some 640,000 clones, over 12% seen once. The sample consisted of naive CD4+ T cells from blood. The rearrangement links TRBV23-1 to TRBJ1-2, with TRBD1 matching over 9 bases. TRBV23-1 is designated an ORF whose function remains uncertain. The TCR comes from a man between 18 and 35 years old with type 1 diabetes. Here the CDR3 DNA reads TGCGCCAGCAGTCAATCGGAGACAGGGGGCTATGGCTACACCTTC. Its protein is CASSQSETGGYGYTF.